Listed below are T cell receptor beta chains from one sample, sequenced in a study of shared clonotypes between healthy human individuals. Clones were sequenced by immunoSEQ multiplex PCR, and TCRdb holds only the in-frame ones, with some missing. The repertoire holds approximately 2.1 million clones, with just over 90% as singletons. The specimen sequenced was naive CD4+ T cells from PBMCs. Source of these receptors: a man between 18 and 29 years old in good health. Some clones in this sample may be carry-over from other donors' samples. Both conserved end residues are part of each CDR3. The D gene is left open where the match is weak. Clone sizes are given selectively: once, few, many, or a class where the clone is expanded.

cdr3_nt,cdr3_aa,j_call,clone_size,d_call,v_call
TGTGCCAGCTCACCACAGGGGGCCGATGGCTACACCTTC,CASSPQGADGYTF,TRBJ1-2,-,TRBD1,TRBV18
TGTGCCAGCAACCCCGGACAGAGGAACACCGGGGAGCTGTTTTTT,CASNPGQRNTGELFF,TRBJ2-2,once,-,TRBV6-1
TGCAGTGCCGCCACAGATACGCAGTATTTT,CSAATDTQYF,TRBJ2-3,few,-,TRBV20-1
TGTGCCAGCAGCTTAGATCGCGGGGGGCTAGCTTTCTTT,CASSLDRGGLAFF,TRBJ1-1,-,-,TRBV11-3
TGTGCCAGCAGCTTATGGACTAGGGGGAACACCGGGGAGCTGTTTTTT,CASSLWTRGNTGELFF,TRBJ2-2,-,TRBD2,TRBV5-4
TGTGCCAGCAGTGTGACTAGCGGGGGGAATGAGCAGTTCTTC,CASSVTSGGNEQFF,TRBJ2-1,-,TRBD2,TRBV28
TGTGCCAGCAGTGAATTAGCACAGGACTTCTACAATGAGCAGTTCTTC,CASSELAQDFYNEQFF,TRBJ2-1,once,-,TRBV6-1
TGCGCCAGCAGCCAGTCCCCGGGCCCCATAAACTACAATGAGCAGTTCTTC,CASSQSPGPINYNEQFF,TRBJ2-1,-,-,TRBV4-1
TGTGCCAGCAGCGCCCTACAGGGAGGGGATTGGGGCTACACCTTC,CASSALQGGDWGYTF,TRBJ1-2,-,-,TRBV9
TGTGCCAGCAGCCGTAGGGGGGGGGCGGACTATGGCTACACCTTC,CASSRRGGADYGYTF,TRBJ1-2,once,-,TRBV11-2
TGTGCCAGCTCACCAAGTGGGACAATGGCCGGGGAGCTGTTTTTT,CASSPSGTMAGELFF,TRBJ2-2,-,-,TRBV18
TGTGCCAGCAGCCGTCAAGGGCAAGAGACCCAGTACTTC,CASSRQGQETQYF,TRBJ2-5,-,-,TRBV14
TGCGCCAGCAGCCAGAGGGGAGAGGGGGAGACCCAGTACTTC,CASSQRGEGETQYF,TRBJ2-5,-,-,TRBV4-3
TGTGCCAGCAGCCAAACAGGGGGGAGGGTGGATGGCTACACCTTC,CASSQTGGRVDGYTF,TRBJ1-2,-,TRBD1,TRBV4-2
TGTGCCAGCAGCCGGGACTTCACAGATACGCAGTATTTT,CASSRDFTDTQYF,TRBJ2-3,-,-,TRBV14
TGCGCCAGCAGCAACGGTCTTAATCAGCCCCAGCATTTT,CASSNGLNQPQHF,TRBJ1-5,-,-,TRBV5-1
TGTGCCAGCTCACCAACGCGGGACGGTGAAGCTTTCTTT,CASSPTRDGEAFF,TRBJ1-1,-,-,TRBV18
TGTGCCAGCAGTCAGACAGGGGAGGACCACGAGCAGTACTTC,CASSQTGEDHEQYF,TRBJ2-7,-,TRBD1,TRBV27
TGTGCCAGCTCGGGAATGAACACCGGGGAGCTGTTTTTT,CASSGMNTGELFF,TRBJ2-2,-,-,TRBV5-8
TGTGCCAGCAGTTTGACAACCCAAGAGACCCAGTACTTC,CASSLTTQETQYF,TRBJ2-5,-,-,TRBV28
TGTGCCAGCAGCGCCTTGGGAGCGGGAGGTGCAGATACGCAGTATTTT,CASSALGAGGADTQYF,TRBJ2-3,-,TRBD2,TRBV9
TGCGCCAGCAGCTCAGGACTAGCGGGAGGCCTCTACAATGAGCAGTTCTTC,CASSSGLAGGLYNEQFF,TRBJ2-1,-,TRBD2,TRBV5-1
TGTGCCAGCAGTTACTCCAGAGGATACGTCTATGGCTACACCTTC,CASSYSRGYVYGYTF,TRBJ1-2,-,-,TRBV6-5
TGTGCCAGCAGCTTAAGCGGAGGGAGGCCCACCGGGGAGCTGTTTTTT,CASSLSGGRPTGELFF,TRBJ2-2,-,-,TRBV11-2
TGTGCCAGCGGGACCCATGGGGGGACAGGGGCCCCTGGGGCCAACGTCCTGACTTTC,CASGTHGGTGAPGANVLTF,TRBJ2-6,-,TRBD1,TRBV28
TGCGCCAGCAGCTCAGTAGCGGGAGTGGGAGAGACCCAGTACTTC,CASSSVAGVGETQYF,TRBJ2-5,-,TRBD2,TRBV5-1
TGTGCCAGCACCAGAGGTGGGACAGGGGGCGACGAGCAGTACTTC,CASTRGGTGGDEQYF,TRBJ2-7,-,TRBD1,TRBV5-4
TGCGCCAGCAGCTTGGTCACTAGCGGGAGTAATGACGAGCAGTACTTC,CASSLVTSGSNDEQYF,TRBJ2-7,-,TRBD2,TRBV5-1
TGTGCCAGCAGTTTGGACAGGGATAATCAGCCCCAGCATTTT,CASSLDRDNQPQHF,TRBJ1-5,-,TRBD1,TRBV2
TGTGCCATCAGTGAAGATGTATACGAGCAGTACTTC,CAISEDVYEQYF,TRBJ2-7,-,-,TRBV10-3
TGTGCCAGCTCGCGGGACAGGGGCACCTACGAGCAGTACTTC,CASSRDRGTYEQYF,TRBJ2-7,-,TRBD1,TRBV7-6
TGCGCCAGCAGCCAAGGGGACAGAGTCTATGGCTACACCTTC,CASSQGDRVYGYTF,TRBJ1-2,-,TRBD1,TRBV4-1
TGTGCCAGCAGTTCCCAGGCTCTTGGCTACGAGCAGTACTTC,CASSSQALGYEQYF,TRBJ2-7,-,-,TRBV7-8
TGTGCCGGAACTAGCCGTGTGGGGATTGTTCGGGCTTTCTTT,CAGTSRVGIVRAFF,TRBJ1-1,-,-,TRBV6-1
TGTGCCAGCGGCAGACCGGGACGCGGCTCCTACGAGCAGTACTTC,CASGRPGRGSYEQYF,TRBJ2-7,-,-,TRBV5-6
TGTGCCAGCAGTTTGCACATCCCCTGGGGGCCCTCTGGGGCCAACGTCCTGACTTTC,CASSLHIPWGPSGANVLTF,TRBJ2-6,once,-,TRBV7-9
TGTGCCAGTCGAGGGGAGGGCACTGAAGCTTTCTTT,CASRGEGTEAFF,TRBJ1-1,-,-,TRBV19
TGCGCCAGCAGGTCTACCGGGACAGGGGGCGAGACCCAGTACTTC,CASRSTGTGGETQYF,TRBJ2-5,-,TRBD1,TRBV4-1